In this sample, the clone carrying this TCR beta chain turned up a few times. At one of its ends the junction is not consistent with the germline gene, which may arise from a read error. The CDR3 consists of 12 residues. Germline assignment: CDR1 ENHRY and CDR2 SYGVKD. This entry comes from a study of neurological immune-mediated disorders. TCRdb redid the calling of the 5' RACE reads with MiXCR, one entry per CDR3 protein. This table holds approximately 50,000 distinct CDR3 sequences, over 9% found once. V and J are TRBV10-3 and TRBJ2-3, with D perhaps assigned TRBD1 or TRBD2 (5 bases each). The sequence derives from a man between 70 and 80 years old with HTLV-1-associated myelopathy (HAM/TSP). What was sequenced was PBMCs. The CDR3 reads CVISGGYDTQYF. Written as DNA, the CDR3 is TGTGTCATCAGTGGGGGTTACGATACGCAGTATTTT.